These T cell receptor beta chains were read from a single sample in a study of Ad26.COV2.S vaccination and SARS-CoV-2 variants. The method was immunoSEQ multiplex PCR; TCRdb's version includes in-frame clones alone and lacks a portion of them. Among some 320,000 clones listed, about 86% were seen once. The sample consisted of peripheral blood, taken in a trial of Ad26.COV2.S vaccine versus placebo. The origin of the receptors is a person aged 18-65 years who received the Ad26.COV2.S COVID-19 vaccine or a placebo. Both conserved end residues are part of each CDR3. The D gene is left open where the match is weak. The size entry is marked missing in some rows and otherwise reads once, few, many or a size class.

d_call	v_call	clone_size	j_call	cdr3_aa	cdr3_nt
TRBD2	TRBV5-4	-	TRBJ2-2	CASSRGGGANTGELFF	TGTGCCAGCAGCCGCGGCGGGGGGGCTAACACCGGGGAGCTGTTTTTT
-	TRBV20-1	-	TRBJ1-2	CSAEADGYTF	TGCAGTGCTGAGGCTGATGGCTACACCTTC
TRBD1	TRBV6-2/TRBV6-3	-	TRBJ2-7	CASSWDSNSYEQYF	TGTGCCAGCAGCTGGGACAGTAACTCCTACGAGCAGTACTTC
-	TRBV18	-	TRBJ1-1	CASSRQGSDTEAFF	TGTGCCAGCTCACGTCAGGGGTCTGACACTGAAGCTTTCTTT
-	TRBV6-2/TRBV6-3	-	TRBJ1-2	CASSLLRTNYGYTF	TGTGCCAGCAGTCTCTTGAGGACTAACTATGGCTACACCTTC
-	TRBV18	-	TRBJ2-2	CASSPPFGQNTGELFF	TGTGCCAGCTCACCACCTTTTGGTCAGAACACCGGGGAGCTGTTTTTT
TRBD1	TRBV15	-	TRBJ1-4	CATSRQGAGEKLFF	TGTGCCACCAGCAGGCAGGGGGCTGGGGAAAAACTGTTTTTT
-	TRBV11-2	-	TRBJ1-1	CASSLARSNTEAFF	TGTGCCAGCAGCTTAGCGAGGTCGAACACTGAAGCTTTCTTT
-	TRBV6-4	few	TRBJ1-6	CASSSGLNSPLHF	TGTGCCAGCAGTTCCGGCCTAAATTCACCCCTCCACTTT
-	TRBV21-1	few	TRBJ1-1	CASRGNTEAFF	TGTGCCAGCAGGGGGAACACTGAAGCTTTCTTT
-	TRBV20-1	-	TRBJ1-3	CSALGNTIYF	TGCAGTGCTCTTGGAAACACCATATATTTT
TRBD2	TRBV25-1	-	TRBJ2-1	CASSGSGGARDEQFF	TGTGCCAGCAGTGGCAGCGGGGGGGCCAGAGATGAGCAGTTCTTC
-	TRBV6-1	once	TRBJ1-3	CASSQEGLEGGNTIYF	TGTGCCAGCAGTCAAGAGGGCTTAGAAGGGGGAAACACCATATATTTT
TRBD2	TRBV7-9	-	TRBJ2-2	CASSLSGASGELFF	TGTGCCAGCAGCTTAAGCGGGGCGTCCGGGGAGCTGTTTTTT
-	TRBV7-9	-	TRBJ2-3	CASSLGGAKGDTQYF	TGTGCCAGCAGCTTGGGCGGGGCCAAGGGAGATACGCAGTATTTT
TRBD1	TRBV5-6	-	TRBJ1-2	CASSSDRGLNGYTF	TGTGCCAGCAGCTCGGACAGGGGGCTCAATGGCTACACCTTC
TRBD1	TRBV25-1	-	TRBJ1-1	CASRGQGSNTEAFF	TGTGCCAGCAGGGGACAGGGTTCCAACACTGAAGCTTTCTTT
-	TRBV11-3	-	TRBJ1-6	CASSFKQGQPLHF	TGTGCCAGCAGCTTCAAACAGGGCCAACCCCTCCACTTT
TRBD1	TRBV15	-	TRBJ1-1	CATSGGGQGRVEAFF	TGTGCCACCAGCGGAGGCGGACAGGGAAGAGTTGAAGCTTTCTTT
TRBD1	TRBV18	-	TRBJ1-5	CASSRTGDNQPQHF	TGTGCCAGCTCACGGACAGGGGACAATCAGCCCCAGCATTTT
TRBD1	TRBV4-3	once	TRBJ1-1	CASSHNAMGQENTEAFF	TGCGCCAGCAGCCACAACGCAATGGGACAGGAGAACACTGAAGCTTTCTTT
TRBD1	TRBV6-1	-	TRBJ1-1	CASSEGQRNTEAFF	TGTGCCAGCAGTGAGGGACAGAGGAACACTGAAGCTTTCTTT
-	TRBV7-9	-	TRBJ2-6	CASSHRDPVFVTF	TGTGCCAGCAGCCACCGGGACCCTGTTTTCGTGACTTTC
TRBD1	TRBV18	-	TRBJ2-5	CASSPGTGGQETQYF	TGTGCCAGCTCACCAGGGACAGGGGGGCAAGAGACCCAGTACTTC
TRBD1	TRBV7-3	once	TRBJ1-1	CASSLTGGNTEAFF	TGTGCCAGCAGCCTGACAGGGGGTAACACTGAAGCTTTCTTT
TRBD1	TRBV3-1/TRBV3-2	-	TRBJ1-6	CASSLGQGRENSPLHF	TGTGCCAGCAGCCTCGGACAGGGGCGGGAAAATTCACCCCTCCACTTT
-	TRBV13	-	TRBJ1-1	CASSLRLTWNTEAFF	TGTGCCAGCAGCTTAAGGCTCACCTGGAACACTGAAGCTTTCTTT
-	TRBV11-3	-	TRBJ2-1	CASSGGRSSYNEQFF	TGTGCCAGCAGCGGGGGCCGTAGCTCCTACAATGAGCAGTTCTTC
TRBD1	TRBV6-5	few	TRBJ1-2	CASSSTGGGYGYTF	TGTGCCAGCAGTTCTACAGGGGGCGGTTATGGCTACACCTTC
-	TRBV15	-	TRBJ1-1	CATSKANTEAFF	TGTGCCACCAGCAAGGCGAACACTGAAGCTTTCTTT
-	TRBV4-1	once	TRBJ1-1	CASSQVPNEYRVTEAFF	TGCGCCAGCAGCCAAGTACCTAATGAGTACAGGGTCACTGAAGCTTTCTTT
-	TRBV6-6	-	TRBJ1-4	CASSYSGATNEKLFF	TGTGCCAGCAGTTACTCGGGGGCAACTAATGAAAAACTGTTTTTT
TRBD2	TRBV7-2	-	TRBJ2-5	CASSSGTSGGGETQYF	TGTGCCAGCAGCTCCGGGACTAGCGGGGGAGGAGAGACCCAGTACTTC
TRBD1	TRBV19	-	TRBJ1-2	CASRTGNGYTF	TGTGCCAGTAGGACAGGGAATGGCTACACCTTC
-	TRBV19	-	TRBJ1-6	CASSQDSGWYNSPLHF	TGTGCCAGTAGTCAGGACAGCGGATGGTATAATTCACCCCTCCACTTT
TRBD1	TRBV7-2	-	TRBJ1-1	CASSLMGQLNTEAFF	TGTGCCAGCAGCCTCATGGGACAGTTGAACACTGAAGCTTTCTTT
-	TRBV4-1	-	TRBJ2-5	CASSQVAGAEETQYF	TGCGCCAGCAGCCAAGTAGCAGGGGCTGAAGAGACCCAGTACTTC
-	TRBV20-1	once	TRBJ2-7	CSAIGYEQYF	TGCAGTGCCATCGGTTACGAGCAGTACTTC
TRBD1	TRBV10-3	-	TRBJ2-1	CAISGDLTGWEQFF	TGTGCCATCAGTGGGGATTTGACAGGGTGGGAGCAGTTCTTC
TRBD1	TRBV2	-	TRBJ2-1	CANRGLDLYNEQFF	TGTGCCAACAGGGGTCTCGACCTGTACAATGAGCAGTTCTTC
-	TRBV2	-	TRBJ2-1	CASIRSNEQFF	TGTGCCAGCATCCGGAGCAATGAGCAGTTCTTC
-	TRBV4-1	-	TRBJ2-6	CASSQGGNLLSSGANVLTF	TGCGCCAGCAGCCAAGGGGGGAACCTACTGAGCTCTGGGGCCAACGTCCTGACTTTC